The 16 T cell receptor beta chains in this list originate from one sample, sequenced in a study of blood T cell repertoires in COVID-19. This table comes from immunoSEQ multiplex PCR, and its TCRdb copy is limited to in-frame clones, with some not included. The table has almost 200,000 clones, around four fifths seen once. The sequencing input was peripheral blood. These TCRs come from a man in his 60s with COVID-19, enrolled during active disease.

This clone was found once. The chain recombines TRBV5-4 with TRBJ2-5, with TRBD1 matching over 8 bases. CDR3 length: 14 residues. CDR1 and CDR2 (germline): SGHNT, YYREEE (reference sequence). The V segment lost 3 bases and the J segment 5 bases; nucleotides outside the gene matches: 6. The CDR3 nucleotides are TGTGCCAGCAGCTATCGACAGGGGTCCGAGACCCAGTACTTC. Translated, it gives CASSYRQGSETQYF. Combining the CDR3 with reference TRBV5-4 and TRBJ2-5 gives the whole variable domain ETGVTQSPTHLIKTRGQQVTLRCSSQSGHNTVSWYQQALGQGPQFIFQYYREEENGRGNFPPRFSGLQFPNYSSELNVNALELDDSALYLCASSYRQGSETQYFGPGTRLLVL.

This chain joins TRBV7-9 and TRBJ1-1, with a tentative D call TRBD1 (5 bases). The V gene lost 6 bases and the J gene lost 4 bases, with 15 bases spanning the gap. The CDR3 contains 14 residues. Germline V lookup: CDR1 SEHNR, CDR2 FQNEAQ (reference sequence). The CDR3 spells CASSNTGGGTEAFF. The CDR3 DNA follows: TGTGCCAGCAGTAATACCGGCGGGGGCACTGAAGCTTTCTTT.

A few counts support this clone. CDR3 DNA: TGCGCCAGCACGCGACAGCAGAACACTGAAGCTTTCTTT. Protein sequence: CASTRQQNTEAFF. The chain carries TRBV5-1 and TRBJ1-1, with D maybe TRBD1 (5 bases). The V end lost 6 bases, the J end lost 1 base, and 10 bases lay between the germline ends. The CDR3 has 13 residues. Germline lookup yields CDR1 SGHRS and CDR2 YFSETQ.

The CDR3 DNA reads TGTGCCAGCAGCCCCGGGAGCGGGAGAGGCGCCGGGGAGCTGTTTTTT. This sequence encodes CASSPGSGRGAGELFF. The chain combines TRBV7-2 with TRBJ2-2; 8 nucleotides agree with TRBD2. The length of the CDR3 is 16 residues. V dropped 5 bases and J dropped 6; count of bases not matched to a gene: 11. Germline CDR1 reads SGHTA; CDR2 reads FQGNSA. Full variable domain (missing parts from reference TRBV7-2 and TRBJ2-2): GAGVSQSPSNKVTEKGKDVELRCDPISGHTALYWYRQSLGQGLEFLIYFQGNSAPDKSGLPSDRFSAERTGGSVSTLTIQRTQQEDSAVYLCASSPGSGRGAGELFFGEGSRLTVL.

This chain connects TRBV5-7 to TRBJ2-7; no reliable D call. TRBV5-7 is labeled an ORF, and its function is uncertain. This CDR3 has 14 amino acids. Between the trimmed V and J ends, which lost 7 bases and 3 bases, there was a span of 17 bases. The CDR3 region is CASSARHLDYEQYF. The DNA for the CDR3 is TGTGCCAGCTCCGCCAGGCATCTCGACTACGAGCAGTACTTC.

The chain is built from TRBV2 and TRBJ2-7; D may be TRBD2 (5 bases). V was clipped by 7 bases and J by 5 bases, with 15 bases between them. Germline V CDR1 and CDR2: SNHLY, FYNNEI. The CDR3 extends over 13 amino acids. CDR3 residues: CASKAGERDEQYF. The CDR3 DNA reads TGTGCCAGCAAGGCCGGGGAGAGGGACGAGCAGTACTTC.

The chain joins TRBV9 to TRBJ1-1; weak D call: TRBD1 (6 bases). V lost 0 bases to trimming and J lost 5 bases, with 14 bases between them. Germline V lookup: CDR1 SGDLS, CDR2 YYNGEE. This CDR3 comprises 15 residues. The CDR3 region has the DNA TGTGCCAGCAGCGTAGATGGGGACAAGTTGACTGAAGCTTTCTTT. Amino acid sequence: CASSVDGDKLTEAFF.

This clone was recorded once. The chain couples TRBV6-5 to TRBJ2-2; 8 bases are a match to TRBD1. This CDR3 spans 15 amino acids. J was trimmed by 5 bases and V by 6 bases; bases with no gene match: 8. Germline V gene lookup returns CDR1 MNHEY and CDR2 SVGAGI. The CDR3 DNA sequence: TGTGCCAGCAGGCGCGGGACAGGCACTACCGGGGAGCTGTTTTTT. As protein: CASRRGTGTTGELFF.

The chain carries TRBV7-2 and TRBJ2-1; 10 nucleotides line up with TRBD2. Germline V gene data show CDR1 as SGHTA and CDR2 as FQGNSA. J gave up 13 bases and V 5 bases, and 14 bases lay outside the gene matches. The CDR3 loop spans 15 amino acids. The CDR3: CASSAQGASGSQQFF. For the CDR3, the DNA is TGTGCCAGCAGCGCCCAGGGGGCTAGCGGGAGTCAACAGTTCTTC.

The J gene is TRBJ1-1, the V gene TRBV6-1, with a possible D match to TRBD1 (5 bases). Germline-derived CDR1 and CDR2 are MNHNS and SASEGT. The CDR3 contains 16 residues. Trimming stripped 1 base from V and 1 base from J, with 13 bases between. This chain's CDR3 is CASSEGAGLPNTEAFF. Written as DNA, the CDR3 is TGTGCCAGCAGTGAAGGGGCGGGACTTCCGAACACTGAAGCTTTCTTT.

The V and J genes are TRBV6-1 and TRBJ2-1; a possible D gene is TRBD2 (5 bases). The CDR3 contains 16 residues. In germline, CDR1 is MNHNS, CDR2 SASEGT. V was clipped by 2 bases and J by 8 bases, with 19 bases between them. DNA for the CDR3: TGTGCCAGCAGTGAACTGGAGCGGCCAACAAGGGATGAGCAGTTCTTC. Protein sequence: CASSELERPTRDEQFF.

The chain carries TRBV11-2 and TRBJ1-1; D might be TRBD1 (5 bases). Germline V CDR1 and CDR2: SGHAT, FQNNGV. This CDR3 is 12 amino acids long. Trimming pared 0 bases from V and 10 bases from J, leaving 9 bases between. CDR3 nucleotides: TGTGCCAGCAGCTTAGAGGCAGGGCGAGCTTTCTTT. It yields the protein CASSLEAGRAFF.

CDR3 region: CASSGRTDTQYF. The CDR3 DNA is TGTGCCAGCTCAGGGCGCACAGATACGCAGTATTTT. The chain employs TRBV18 and TRBJ2-3; D ambiguous. V lost 5 bases and J 1 base, leaving 4 bases between the germline ends. The CDR3 covers 12 residues. Germline CDR1 and CDR2: KGHSH and LQKENI.

This chain uses TRBV18 with TRBJ2-6, with 8 nucleotides matching TRBD1. There are 17 residues in the CDR3. Losses at the gene ends were 3 bases for V and 0 bases for J; bases not matched to a gene: 4. Germline V CDR1 and CDR2: KGHSH, LQKENI. CDR3 loop: CASSPGTGPSGANVLTF. The CDR3 coding sequence is TGTGCCAGCTCACCCGGGACAGGCCCCTCTGGGGCCAACGTCCTGACTTTC. The whole variable domain, filled in from reference TRBV18 and TRBJ2-6, reads NAGVMQNPRHLVRRRGQEARLRCSPMKGHSHVYWYRQLPEEGLKFMVYLQKENIIDESGMPKERFSAEFPKEGPSILRIQQVVRGDSAAYFCASSPGTGPSGANVLTFGAGSRLTVL.

The V call is TRBV2, the J call TRBJ2-7; possibly TRBD1 for D (5 bases). The CDR3 runs to 15 residues. Germline lookup yields CDR1 SNHLY and CDR2 FYNNEI. Trimming took 2 bases from V and 4 from J, leaving 15 bases between them. DNA of the CDR3: TGTGCCAGCAGTGAACAGGGCCACATCAGGTACGAGCAGTACTTC. It codes for CASSEQGHIRYEQYF.

This chain uses TRBV9 with TRBJ2-1; TRBD2 is a possible D gene (6 bases). The CDR3 covers 13 residues. V shed 1 base and J shed 8 bases, with 10 bases lying between them. From germline, CDR1 is SGDLS and CDR2 YYNGEE. The CDR3 spells CASSVRPSDEQFF. In nucleotides, the CDR3 is TGTGCCAGCAGCGTAAGGCCTAGCGATGAGCAGTTCTTC.